Following are 18 T cell receptor beta chains from one sample sequenced in a study of blood T cell repertoires in COVID-19. Clones were read by immunoSEQ multiplex PCR, and TCRdb kept only the in-frame ones, dropping some. The sample contains some 300,000 clones, around 91% of which appear only once. Specimen: peripheral blood. The receptors come from a woman aged 40 to 55 with COVID-19, enrolled during active disease.

This chain joins TRBV7-9 and TRBJ1-5, with D maybe TRBD1 (5 bases). Between the trimmed V and J ends, which lost 5 bases and 4 bases, there was a span of 12 bases. The germline V gene encodes CDR1 SEHNR and CDR2 FQNEAQ (reference sequence). The CDR3 is 14 residues long. The CDR3 DNA is TGTGCCAGCAGCCTGGACACCTTAAATCAGCCCCAGCATTTT. Translated: CASSLDTLNQPQHF.

The chain employs TRBV27 and TRBJ1-5; unclear D gene. Deletions cut 6 bases from V and 2 bases from J, with 14 bases between. CDR1 is MNHEY, CDR2 SMNVEV, per germline (reference sequence). This CDR3 contains 15 residues. CDR3 amino acids: CASSSYATGNQPQHF. The DNA for the CDR3 is TGTGCCAGCAGCTCCTACGCGACTGGCAATCAGCCCCAGCATTTT.

The chain employs TRBV5-1 and TRBJ1-1, with 7 positions matching TRBD1. Per the germline V gene, CDR1 is SGHRS and CDR2 is YFSETQ. The V and J ends lost 3 bases and 2 bases, in that order; junction bases with no gene match: 7. The CDR3 is 15 amino acids. CDR3 loop: CASSSQGGRNTEAFF. CDR3 nucleotides: TGCGCCAGCAGCTCGCAGGGGGGTAGAAACACTGAAGCTTTCTTT.

The chain uses TRBV11-3 and TRBJ1-1; tentatively, D is TRBD1 (6 bases). The V and J ends lost 0 bases and 11 bases respectively, with 13 bases between them. The V gene's germline CDR1 is SGHNT and CDR2 YENEEA. The CDR3 is made up of 13 amino acids. Here the CDR3 reads CASSLETGTGAFF. The CDR3 nucleotides read TGTGCCAGCAGCTTAGAGACAGGCACCGGGGCTTTCTTT.

The chain joins TRBV6-5 to TRBJ2-1, with D possibly TRBD2 on 6 matching bases. Trimming took off 8 bases at V and 9 bases at J, with 17 bases between the two ends. Germline-derived CDR1 and CDR2 are MNHEY and SVGAGI. The CDR3 sequence is 13 residues long. CDR3 nucleotides: TGTGCCAGCCGGGACTCCGCGTTGGGTGAGCAGTTCTTC. This translates into CASRDSALGEQFF.

The chain employs TRBV5-4 and TRBJ2-7, with D perhaps matching TRBD1 (6 bases). The germline V gene encodes CDR1 SGHNT and CDR2 YYREEE (reference sequence). CDR3 size: 13 residues. V was pared by 4 bases and J by 0 bases, with 8 bases between. The CDR3: CASSRDISYEQYF. Here the CDR3 DNA reads TGTGCCAGCAGCCGGGACATCTCCTACGAGCAGTACTTC. The whole variable domain, filled in from reference TRBV5-4 and TRBJ2-7, reads ETGVTQSPTHLIKTRGQQVTLRCSSQSGHNTVSWYQQALGQGPQFIFQYYREEENGRGNFPPRFSGLQFPNYSSELNVNALELDDSALYLCASSRDISYEQYFGPGTRLTVT.

This clone was detected once. The rearrangement uses TRBV7-9 and TRBJ2-7; TRBD2 aligns across 9 bases. This CDR3 contains 16 residues. In germline, CDR1 is SEHNR, CDR2 FQNEAQ (reference sequence). V shed 7 bases, J shed 1 base, and the junction held 11 bases outside the gene matches. CDR3 residues: CASTAAASGISYEQYF. In DNA, the CDR3 is TGTGCCAGCACCGCAGCGGCTAGCGGGATATCCTACGAGCAGTACTTC.

The chain links TRBV7-3 to TRBJ2-5; possible D gene TRBD2, 6 bases. Trimming stripped 5 bases from V and 4 bases from J, with 14 bases between. The length of the CDR3 is 14 residues. The germline gives CDR1 SGHTA, CDR2 FQGTGA. CDR3 nucleotides: TGTGCCAGCAGCCCCCTCTCCGGGAGAGAGACCCAGTACTTC. Residues: CASSPLSGRETQYF.

V gene TRBV28 combines with J gene TRBJ1-5; the D gene is possibly TRBD1 (6 bases). Germline V gene sequence: CDR1 MDHEN, CDR2 SYDVKM. This CDR3 has 14 amino acids. V lost 6 bases, J lost 1 base, and 10 bases lay in between. CDR3 sequence (DNA): TGTGCCAGCAGGCTACAGGGCAGCAATCAGCCCCAGCATTTT. This encodes CASRLQGSNQPQHF.

The chain has TRBV24-1 and TRBJ2-5; D gene ambiguous. This CDR3 is 14 amino acids long. Germline CDR1 is KGHDR and CDR2 is SFDVKD. V was trimmed by 4 bases and J by 6 bases, leaving 14 bases between them. The CDR3 bases are TGTGCCACCAGTGAGGATGGAGTGAAGCAGACCCAGTACTTC. This translates into CATSEDGVKQTQYF.

The chain carries TRBV2 and TRBJ1-1, with 8 bases fitting TRBD1. Germline trimming cut 7 bases from V and 5 bases from J; bases unmatched to any gene: 9. CDR3 length: 14 amino acids. Germline V CDR1 and CDR2: SNHLY, FYNNEI. The CDR3 region has the DNA TGTGCCAGCAAGGGGGCAGGGGGCAGGACTGAAGCTTTCTTT. Encoded protein: CASKGAGGRTEAFF.

This sequence joins TRBV15 and TRBJ2-5, with TRBD1 identical over 7 bases. CDR3 length: 15 amino acids. Germline V gene data show CDR1 as LNHNV and CDR2 as YYDKDF (reference sequence). J was trimmed by 4 bases and V by 1 base; bases with no gene match: 6. In DNA form, the CDR3 reads TGTGCCACCAGCAGAGTGGCAGGGGACAGAGAGACCCAGTACTTC. Amino acids: CATSRVAGDRETQYF. Filled out from reference TRBV15 and TRBJ2-5, the complete variable domain reads DAMVIQNPRYQVTQFGKPVTLSCSQTLNHNVMYWYQQKSSQAPKLLFHYYDKDFNNEADTPDNFQSRRPNTSFCFLDIRSPGLGDTAMYLCATSRVAGDRETQYFGPGTRLLVL.

This clone was picked up one time. The rearrangement joins TRBV5-1 to TRBJ1-4, with TRBD1 identical over 7 bases. The CDR3 consists of 16 residues. V was pared by 5 bases and J by 0 bases, with 7 bases of the junction left unmatched. Germline CDR1 and CDR2: SGHRS and YFSETQ. The CDR3 sequence is CASRSGTAATNEKLFF. The CDR3 coding sequence is TGCGCCAGCAGGTCCGGGACAGCCGCAACTAATGAAAAACTGTTTTTT.

This clone was found once. The chain combines TRBV3-1 (or the pseudogene TRBV3-2) with TRBJ2-1, with a weak D call TRBD1 (7 bases). The CDR3 is 15 residues long. Looked up from germline, CDR1 is LGHDT and CDR2 is YNNKEL (reference sequence). V gave up 0 bases and J gave up 8 bases, with 14 bases separating them. Written as DNA, the CDR3 is TGTGCCAGCAGCCAAGAGTGGCAGGGGGGCGATGAGCAGTTCTTC. Its protein is CASSQEWQGGDEQFF.

In DNA form, the CDR3 reads TGTGCCAGCACTCCACAGGGTCGTGGCGGGGAGCTGTTTTTT. Protein: CASTPQGRGGELFF. The rearrangement joins TRBV28 to TRBJ2-2; perhaps TRBD1 as D (6 bases). The CDR3 is made up of 14 amino acids. The germline V and J ends were trimmed by 7 bases and 7 bases, with 16 bases remaining between them. Looked up from germline, CDR1 is MDHEN and CDR2 is SYDVKM.

This sequence joins TRBV19 and TRBJ2-2; the match to TRBD1 covers 7 bases. There are 14 residues in the CDR3. The germline V gene has CDR1 LNHDA and CDR2 SQIVND (reference sequence). The V segment lost 6 bases and the J segment 3 bases; nucleotides outside the gene matches: 4. The CDR3 DNA sequence: TGTGCCAGTAGGACAGGGTGGGACACCGGGGAGCTGTTTTTT. Its protein product is CASRTGWDTGELFF.

A few counts support this clone. The chain couples TRBV6-5 to TRBJ2-1; the match to TRBD2 covers 8 bases. The CDR3 has 15 residues. CDR1 and CDR2 from the germline V gene are MNHEY and SVGAGI. J gave up 1 base and V 6 bases, and 5 bases lay outside the gene matches. The CDR3 sequence: CASRARGGSYNEQFF. The DNA of the CDR3 is TGTGCCAGCAGAGCACGGGGGGGTTCCTACAATGAGCAGTTCTTC.

The V gene is TRBV10-1, the J gene TRBJ2-7; 10 bases line up with TRBD2. J lost 3 bases, V lost 6 bases, and 17 bases had no gene match. This CDR3 is 18 amino acids long. CDR1 and CDR2 from the germline V gene are WNHNN and SYGVQD (reference sequence). CDR3 bases: TGCGCCAGCAGGAAGGGAGACTTCCAGCGGGAGGGTAGCTACGAGCAGTACTTC. The encoded protein is CASRKGDFQREGSYEQYF.